This is a list of T cell receptor beta chains from one sample in a study of shared T cell receptors in the human thymus. The data were produced by immunoSEQ multiplex PCR, yet TCRdb's version contains in-frame clones alone and is incomplete. The sample records under 850,000 clones, 85% to 90% being singletons. The sample also formed part of further work on human thymus T cells.

Sequenced: thymocytes. These receptors originate from a boy less than two years old with a congenital heart defect. The CDR3 runs from the conserved cysteine through the conserved F or W. A D gene is named only where the DNA matches it firmly. Not every row has a clone size; where given, it reads once, few, many or a size class.

>TRBJ1-1|TRBD1|NA|TRBV4-3
TGCGCCAGCAGCCAAGATCCCAACAGGGGAGCTGAAGCTTTCTTT
CASSQDPNRGAEAFF
>TRBJ2-1|TRBD2|NA|TRBV9
TGTGCCAGCAGCATGGACCGGAAGCGGGGGGGGGCCTACAATGAGCAGTTCTTC
CASSMDRKRGGAYNEQFF
>TRBJ1-5|NA|once|TRBV6-1
TGTGCCAGCAGTGAAGATGACGGGAATAGCAATCAGCCCCAGCATTTT
CASSEDDGNSNQPQHF
>TRBJ2-2|NA|NA|TRBV5-1
TGCGCCAGCAGCTTCCGGGACACGAACACCGGGGAGCTGTTTTTT
CASSFRDTNTGELFF
>TRBJ1-4|TRBD1|NA|TRBV4-2
TGTGCCAGCAGCCCCAGGGGGGATGGGAGTGAAAAACTGTTTTTT
CASSPRGDGSEKLFF
>TRBJ1-3|NA|NA|TRBV2
TGTGCCAGCAGTGGGAGGCGAGACTCTGGAAACACCATATATTTT
CASSGRRDSGNTIYF
>TRBJ2-7|TRBD2|NA|TRBV4-1
TGCGCCAGCAGCCAAGATAGAAGGGAGGGGCTAGCGGGAGGCGAGCAGTACTTC
CASSQDRREGLAGGEQYF
>TRBJ2-4|TRBD1|NA|TRBV11-2
TGTGCCAGCAGCTTAGGAACAGGGGCAGAGAAAAACATTCAGTACTTC
CASSLGTGAEKNIQYF
>TRBJ1-2|NA|NA|TRBV7-9
TGTGCCGTCCCGGTGGAGGGTCCGCATGGCTACACCTTC
CAVPVEGPHGYTF
>TRBJ2-7|TRBD2|NA|TRBV6-1
TGTGCCAGCAGTGAAGATAAGCGGGAGGGCCGGGACGAGCAGTACTTC
CASSEDKREGRDEQYF
>TRBJ1-2|NA|NA|TRBV4-3
TGCGCCAGCAGCCAAGACCGAGGGGGTAGACAGCCTAACTATGGCTACACCTTC
CASSQDRGGRQPNYGYTF
>TRBJ2-3|TRBD2|NA|TRBV29-1
TGCAGCGTCTTCAACCCCGCTAGCGGGAGCGGCGTCAGCACAGATACGAAGTATTTT
CSVFNPASGSGVSTDTKYF
>TRBJ2-3|NA|NA|TRBV28
TGTGCCAGCAGTTTATTCAGGGGCCGCACAGATACGCAGTATTTT
CASSLFRGRTDTQYF
>TRBJ2-1|NA|NA|TRBV20-1
TGCAGTGCTAGCTTCGGCAATGAGCAGTTCTTC
CSASFGNEQFF
>TRBJ2-7|TRBD1|few|TRBV14
TGTGCCAGCAGCCAAGAATGGGACAGGGGAGAGAAGCAGTACTTC
CASSQEWDRGEKQYF
>TRBJ1-5|NA|few|TRBV6-4
TGTGCCAGCAGGGTTCCGAGGGAGCGGCACTTCAATCAGCCCCAGCATTTT
CASRVPRERHFNQPQHF
>TRBJ2-5|NA|NA|TRBV7-9
TGTGCCAGCAGCCGGGCCCCCCGGGAGCAGCAAGAGACCCAGTACTTC
CASSRAPREQQETQYF
>TRBJ2-4|TRBD2|NA|TRBV4-3
TGCGCCAGCAGCCAAGGGTCCCTTACTAGCGGGAAGCCCAAAAACATTCAGTACTTC
CASSQGSLTSGKPKNIQYF
>TRBJ2-7|TRBD2|NA|TRBV2
TGTGCCAGCCGCCCACCCCCGTCGACTAGCAGGGCCTACGAGCAGTACTTC
CASRPPPSTSRAYEQYF
>TRBJ2-5|NA|NA|TRBV18
TGTGCCAGCTCCCCGGGTAGCCCCTTCCAAGAGACCCAGTACTTC
CASSPGSPFQETQYF
>TRBJ2-6|NA|NA|TRBV10-1
TGCGCCACGTCCCGGGATGGGGCCAACGTCCTGACTTTC
CATSRDGANVLTF
>TRBJ1-2|NA|NA|TRBV9
TGTGCCAGCAGCGTAGACGGCTATGGCTACACCTTC
CASSVDGYGYTF
>TRBJ2-7|TRBD1|NA|TRBV6-5
TGTGCCAGCAGACATGACAGGGTCCCCTACGAGCAGTACTTC
CASRHDRVPYEQYF
>TRBJ1-2|NA|NA|TRBV5-1
TGCGCCAGCAGCTTGGATCCAGGGGCCGACTATGGCTACACCTTC
CASSLDPGADYGYTF
>TRBJ2-7|TRBD1|few|TRBV19
TGTGCCAGTAGCTCTCCGGGACAGGACTACGAGCAGTACTTC
CASSSPGQDYEQYF
>TRBJ2-1|TRBD2|NA|TRBV4-2
TGTGCCAGCAGCCCCAGGAGGAGTAGCGGGAGCTCCTACAATGAGCAGTTCTTC
CASSPRRSSGSSYNEQFF
>TRBJ2-5|NA|NA|TRBV11-2
TGTGCCAGCTCCGTCGGGGGAGACGGAAAGACCCAGTACTTC
CASSVGGDGKTQYF
>TRBJ2-1|TRBD2|NA|TRBV4-2
TGTGCCAGCAGCCAAGGTCCTAGCGGAACCCCACACAATGAGCAGTTCTTC
CASSQGPSGTPHNEQFF
>TRBJ1-1|NA|NA|TRBV23-1
TGCGCCAGCAGTCAACCGAGGACAGTTCGGACTGAAGCTTTCTTT
CASSQPRTVRTEAFF
>TRBJ2-3|NA|NA|TRBV9
TGTGCCAGCAGCGTAGCTAATTGGGATACGCAGTATTTT
CASSVANWDTQYF
>TRBJ1-5|NA|NA|TRBV28
TGTGCCAGCAGTTTATGCAGGAACATGGGCAATCAGCCCCAGCATTTT
CASSLCRNMGNQPQHF
>TRBJ1-5|TRBD1|NA|TRBV27
TGTGCCAGCAGTTTAAGGGCGGGACAGGGCGATCAGCCCCAGCATTTT
CASSLRAGQGDQPQHF
>TRBJ1-5|NA|NA|TRBV28
TGTGCCAGCAGCCCCCGGCAGGGTAGGGGCAATCAGCCCCAGCATTTT
CASSPRQGRGNQPQHF
>TRBJ2-5|TRBD2|NA|TRBV7-2
TGTGCCAGCAGCTTAGCGCGTTCGACTAGCGGGAGGAACAGGGGGACCCAGTACTTC
CASSLARSTSGRNRGTQYF
>TRBJ1-1|NA|NA|TRBV29-1
TGCAGCGCCCCCCGGGGGGCTGAAGCTTTCTTT
CSAPRGAEAFF